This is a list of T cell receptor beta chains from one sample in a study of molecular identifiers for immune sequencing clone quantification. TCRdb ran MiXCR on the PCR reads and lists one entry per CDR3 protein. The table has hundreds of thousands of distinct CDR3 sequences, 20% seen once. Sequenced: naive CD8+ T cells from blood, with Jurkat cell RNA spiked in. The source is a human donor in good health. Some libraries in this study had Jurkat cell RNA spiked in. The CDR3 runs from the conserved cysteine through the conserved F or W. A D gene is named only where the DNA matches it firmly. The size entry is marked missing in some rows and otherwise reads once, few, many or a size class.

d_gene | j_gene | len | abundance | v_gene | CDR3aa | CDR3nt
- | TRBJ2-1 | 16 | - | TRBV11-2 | CASSNDGGWVNNEQFF | TGTGCCAGCAGTAACGATGGGGGATGGGTCAACAATGAGCAGTTCTTC
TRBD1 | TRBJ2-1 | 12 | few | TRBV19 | CASRGQAPGQFF | TGTGCCAGTAGGGGACAGGCCCCTGGGCAGTTCTTC
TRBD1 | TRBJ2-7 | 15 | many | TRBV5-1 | CASSLADRVTYEQYF | TGCGCCAGCAGCTTGGCCGACAGGGTGACCTACGAGCAGTACTTC
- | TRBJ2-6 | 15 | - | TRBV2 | CASSDFRSGANVLTF | TGTGCCAGCAGTGATTTCAGGTCTGGGGCCAACGTCCTGACTTTC
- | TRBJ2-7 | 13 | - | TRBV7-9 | CASSSPMTYEQYF | TGTGCCAGCAGCTCCCCGATGACCTACGAGCAGTACTTC
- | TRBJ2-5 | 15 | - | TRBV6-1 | CASSEAGRVGETQYF | TGTGCCAGCAGTGAAGCCGGCAGGGTGGGAGAGACCCAGTACTTC
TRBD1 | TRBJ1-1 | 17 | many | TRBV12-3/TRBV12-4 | CASSPPGQGSPNTEAFF | TGTGCCAGCAGTCCGCCGGGACAGGGGTCTCCGAACACTGAAGCTTTCTTT
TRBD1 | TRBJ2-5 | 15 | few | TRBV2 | CASSELTGGAETQYF | TGTGCCAGCAGTGAACTGACAGGGGGCGCGGAGACCCAGTACTTC
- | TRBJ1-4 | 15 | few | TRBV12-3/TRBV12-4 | CASSLGDRLNEKLFF | TGTGCCAGCAGTTTAGGCGACAGACTTAATGAAAAACTGTTTTTT
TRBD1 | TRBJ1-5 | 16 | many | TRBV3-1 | CASSQDFGTENQPQHF | TGTGCCAGCAGCCAAGATTTCGGGACAGAAAATCAGCCCCAGCATTTT
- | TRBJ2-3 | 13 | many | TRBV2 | CASMGPPRYTQYF | TGTGCCAGCATGGGCCCGCCTCGCTATACGCAGTATTTT
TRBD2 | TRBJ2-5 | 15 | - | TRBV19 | CASSIGGGAGETQYF | TGTGCCAGTAGTATCGGCGGGGGGGCCGGTGAGACCCAGTACTTC
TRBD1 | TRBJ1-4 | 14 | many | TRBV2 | CASSRQGPNEKLFF | TGTGCCAGCAGTCGACAGGGGCCTAATGAAAAACTGTTTTTT
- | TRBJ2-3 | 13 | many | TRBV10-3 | CAISELLASTQYF | TGTGCCATCAGTGAGCTTCTAGCGAGTACGCAGTATTTT
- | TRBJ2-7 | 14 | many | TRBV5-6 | CASSVKGLTYEQYF | TGTGCCAGCAGCGTGAAGGGGCTTACCTACGAGCAGTACTTC
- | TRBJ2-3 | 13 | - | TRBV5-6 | CASGFGRRDTQYF | TGTGCCAGCGGCTTTGGGCGGAGGGATACGCAGTATTTT
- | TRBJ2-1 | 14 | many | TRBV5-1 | CASSLAGKGNEQFF | TGCGCCAGCAGCTTGGCAGGCAAGGGCAATGAGCAGTTCTTC
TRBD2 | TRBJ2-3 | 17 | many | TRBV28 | CASTPLGPSGPTDTQYF | TGTGCCAGCACCCCATTGGGCCCTAGCGGACCCACAGATACGCAGTATTTT
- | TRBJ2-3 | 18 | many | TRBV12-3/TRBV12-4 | CASILSLGYPLSTDTQYF | TGTGCCAGCATTCTCTCCCTAGGGTACCCTTTAAGCACAGATACGCAGTATTTT
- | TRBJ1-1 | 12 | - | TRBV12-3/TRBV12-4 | CASGPMATEASF | TGTGCCAGCGGACCTATGGCCACTGAAGCTTCCTTT
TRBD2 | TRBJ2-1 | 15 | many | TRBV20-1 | CSARDLRGGADEQFF | TGCAGTGCTAGAGATTTGCGCGGGGGGGCCGATGAGCAGTTCTTC
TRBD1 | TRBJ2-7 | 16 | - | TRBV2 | CASGEAWTGPVYEQYF | TGTGCCAGCGGTGAAGCGTGGACAGGGCCGGTCTACGAGCAGTACTTC